This T cell receptor (beta chain) is drawn from a study of cytomegalovirus exposure and HLA in healthy donors. V lost 6 bases and J 0 bases, leaving 9 bases between the germline ends. This CDR3 comprises 14 residues. Germline V CDR1 and CDR2: MNHEY, SMNVEV (reference sequence). Study-level results: Compared with the roughly 670-donor mean, an Asian-associated ancestry cluster reportedly had fewer N-insertions, according to a later analysis. 87-base-pair reads could not separate some V segments, including TRBV6-2 and TRBV6-3. With DRB1 most and HLA-C fewest, TCR association rates differed between HLA loci in a later analysis. Based on reports, TCR beta sequences accurately predicted HLA-A and HLA-B alleles for most subjects.

With respect to this clone: What it recognizes is unknown.

PCR employed 60 Vbeta and 13 Jbeta primers. Sequenced by immunoSEQ multiplex PCR; TCRdb stores in-frame clones only, minus some. This table lists around 77,000 clones. This TCR derives from a man over 45 in good health and CMV-seropositive. This chain joins TRBV27 and TRBJ1-3, with D maybe TRBD1 (6 bases). Sequenced sample: PBMCs. The chain's CDR3 is CASRGGASGNTIYF. CDR3 sequence (DNA): TGTGCCAGCAGGGGGGGGGCCTCTGGAAACACCATATATTTT.